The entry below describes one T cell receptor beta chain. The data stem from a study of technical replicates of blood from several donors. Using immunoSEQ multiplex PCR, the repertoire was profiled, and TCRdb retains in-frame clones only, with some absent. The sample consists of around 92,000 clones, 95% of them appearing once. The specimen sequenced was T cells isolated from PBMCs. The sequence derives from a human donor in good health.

In nucleotides, the CDR3 is TGTGCCAGCAGCCAACGCCGGGATTTCACCGGGGAGCTGTTTTTT. Protein product: CASSQRRDFTGELFF. The rearrangement uses TRBV7-9 and TRBJ2-2; a possible D gene is TRBD2 (5 bases). The V and J ends lost 5 bases and 4 bases respectively, with 14 bases between them. The CDR3 covers 15 residues. The germline gives CDR1 SEHNR, CDR2 FQNEAQ (reference sequence).